Listed here are 9 T cell receptor beta chains from one sample, sequenced in a study of T cell clonality in common variable immunodeficiency (dated by TCRdb to 2013 to 2016). The library relied on the immunoSEQ multiplex PCR assay. TCRdb's version of the immuneACCESS table is confined to in-frame rearrangements and falls short of the full clone set. An unresolved V gene accounts for under half of the shortfall where checked; the remainder is of unknown origin. In this sample the table shows approximately 81,000 clones, and no singletons are among them. Around 0.82% of the sample is held by the ten biggest clonotypes. Sequenced: peripheral blood mononuclear cells. The source of these receptors is a person aged 18 to 69 in good health.

This clone was seen many times. The read terminates 3 residues ahead of where the CDR3 ends, so the germline J gene completes it. V usage is TRBV2 and J usage is TRBJ1-3, with TRBD1 identical over 7 bases. This CDR3 is built from 17 residues. The trim removed 6 bases at V and 0 bases at J, leaving 11 bases unmatched. Per the germline V gene, CDR1 is SNHLY and CDR2 is FYNNEI. The CDR3 reads CASRDDRAPLSGNTIYF. The CDR3 bases that were read are TGTGCCAGCAGGGACGACAGGGCCCCACTCTCTGGAAACACC.

The table lists this clone with many counts. The read is 3 residues too short to cover the CDR3 end, so that end is filled in from the germline J gene. This rearrangement joins TRBV19 to TRBJ2-3; weak D call: TRBD1 (5 bases). The CDR3 sequence is 13 residues long. V lost 5 bases, J lost 1 base, and 7 bases lay in between. Germline V lookup: CDR1 LNHDA, CDR2 SQIVND (reference sequence). The CDR3 reads CASSVQGTDTQYF. CDR3 bases read: TGTGCCAGTAGTGTACAGGGCACAGATACG.

This clone was observed many times. One end of the junction does not line up with germline, which may come from a read error. The CDR3 end is not reached by the read, which stops 3 residues before it; the germline J gene fills it in. The gene calls are TRBV4-2 and TRBJ2-1, with D perhaps matching TRBD2 (5 bases). CDR3 size: 15 residues. CDR1 LGHNA and CDR2 YNFKEQ come from the germline V gene. Partial CDR3 DNA: TGCGCCAGCAGCCAAGATTACCGGGGTCTCAATGAG. Protein sequence: CASSQDYRGLNE. The whole CDR3 region reads CASSQDYRGLNEQFF.

This clone was observed many times. CDR3 loop: CASSLGLTRGNSPLHF. The DNA read from the CDR3 is TGCGCCAGCAGCTTGGGATTAACCCGGGGTAATTCACCC. The chain uses TRBV5-1 and TRBJ1-6; D gene unclear. The CDR3 is cut off 3 residues early in the read; its end comes from the germline J gene. Germline V gene sequence: CDR1 SGHRS, CDR2 YFSETQ. V dropped 0 bases and J dropped 6 bases, with 13 bases sitting between them. The CDR3 covers 16 residues.

This clone occurred many times. The CDR3 extends 3 residues past the end of the read, so its final part is completed from the germline J gene. The chain carries TRBV6-1 and TRBJ2-3; TRBD2 matches at 8 bases. CDR3 length: 16 amino acids. V shed 6 bases and J 2 bases; nucleotides not matched to a gene: 10. Germline-derived CDR1 and CDR2 are MNHNS and SASEGT. The sequenced CDR3 bases are TGTGCCAGCAGGGAATGGGGTAGCGGGACCACAGATACG. This gives the protein CASREWGSGTTDT. Given in full, the CDR3 is CASREWGSGTTDTQYF.

This clone has a count of ten or more. The CDR3 end is not reached by the read, which stops 3 residues before it; the germline J gene fills it in. The chain uses TRBV5-1 and TRBJ2-7; the D is unclear. V shed 6 bases and J shed 0 bases, with 13 bases lying between them. The CDR3 loop spans 14 amino acids. Germline V gene sequence: CDR1 SGHRS, CDR2 YFSETQ. The part of the CDR3 DNA that was read is TGCGCCAGCAAAGAGGTCCCGAGCTCCTACGAG. This codes for CASKEVPSSYE. The entire CDR3 protein is CASKEVPSSYEQYF. The complete variable domain, with remaining parts taken from reference TRBV5-1 and TRBJ2-7, reads KAGVTQTPRYLIKTRGQQVTLSCSPISGHRSVSWYQQTPGQGLQFLFEYFSETQRNKGNFPGRFSGRQFSNSRSEMNVSTLELGDSALYLCASKEVPSSYEQYFGPGTRLTVT.

This clone was found many times. The read ends 3 residues before the CDR3 terminus; that terminus is restored from the germline J gene. V usage is TRBV6-1 and J usage is TRBJ2-1; the match to TRBD2 covers 11 bases. In germline, CDR1 is MNHNS, CDR2 SASEGT. V dropped 4 bases and J dropped 0; count of bases not matched to a gene: 2. The CDR3 spans 16 residues. The CDR3 DNA, read in part, is TGTGCCAGCAGTGGGGGACTAGCGGTCTCCTACAATGAG. Residues: CASSGGLAVSYNE. The entire CDR3 is CASSGGLAVSYNEQFF.

Turning to this clone: A much larger clone differs from this one at a single base, so this may be a read error. Read data end 3 residues before the CDR3 end; the end is taken from the germline J gene. This specimen includes other DNA sequences encoding the same CDR3. The chain recombines TRBV19 with TRBJ2-3; D possibly corresponds to TRBD2 (5 bases). CDR3 length equals 16 residues. Germline V gene sequence: CDR1 LNHDA, CDR2 SQIVND (reference sequence). The CDR3: CASSIQRVTPTDTQYF. The sequenced CDR3 bases are TGTGCCAGCAGTATTCAGAGGGTAACACCCACAGATACG.

Many counts were recorded for this clone. The CDR3 extends 3 residues past the end of the read, so its final part is completed from the germline J gene. The genes are TRBV12-3 or TRBV12-4 and TRBJ2-5; 11 nucleotides line up with TRBD2. V trimming: 5 bases; J trimming: 2 bases; junction bases outside the gene matches: 4. This CDR3 is 15 amino acids long. The sequenced part of the CDR3 DNA is TGTGCCAGCAGTCTGGTAGCGGGAGGGCAAGAGACC. This codes for CASSLVAGGQET. The whole CDR3 sequence reads CASSLVAGGQETQYF.